This is a list of T cell receptor beta chains from one sample in a study of control samples from healthy donors and cancer patients. The repertoire was sequenced with immunoSEQ multiplex PCR; TCRdb's copy has only in-frame clones and lacks some. This sample has 95,000 to 130,000 clones, with roughly 92% found just once. The source material was blood. Every receptor here comes from a man aged 25 to 40 in good health. Both conserved end residues are part of each CDR3.

V	J	CDR3
TRBV4-1	TRBJ1-2	CASSQVGGDGYTF
TRBV5-1	TRBJ2-1	CASCLGLGNEQFF
TRBV9	TRBJ2-7	CASSVGASGLRSYEQYF
TRBV7-9	TRBJ1-2	CASSLPGTPLYTF
TRBV7-9	TRBJ2-5	CASSLGGLLAGETQYF
TRBV10-3	TRBJ2-7	CAISEGAYEQYF
TRBV7-2	TRBJ1-2	CASSFDRVGLAGYTF
TRBV19	TRBJ2-3	CASKMGAALGDTQYF
TRBV6-4	TRBJ2-1	CASSDRTSGDYNEQFF
TRBV7-2	TRBJ2-7	CASSGIREGGSYEQYF
TRBV19	TRBJ1-5	CASSIPQGMVRGNQPQHF
TRBV24-1	TRBJ1-5	CATSVTGGGNQPQHF
TRBV19	TRBJ2-2	CASSMPASGKSGELFF
TRBV4-2	TRBJ2-7	CASSQDAGAEQYF
TRBV28	TRBJ2-7	CASRRVASFYEQYF
TRBV5-1	TRBJ1-2	CASSPTPTGGYTF
TRBV27	TRBJ2-7	CASSTTGGGWYEQYF